These 25 T cell receptor beta chains originate from one sample sequenced in a study of T cell repertoires in cytomegalovirus infection (dated by TCRdb to between 2017 and 2020). Reads for this sample came from an Illumina HiSeq 1500. TCRdb redid the processing of the public reads, applying fastp at Q25 and MiXCR, and retained in-frame beta chains. Duplicate CDR3 protein sequences are folded into a single record with the most common DNA and genes. The sample data list approximately 500,000 distinct CDR3 sequences, and approximately 25% of these were observed just once. The ten largest clones represent over 10% of the sample. Input material: PBMCs. The receptors come from a human donor in good health (CMV status not recorded). Some clones in this sample may be carry-over from other donors' samples.

Concerning this clonotype: A read error may be the cause here, since a much bigger clone is one base away. V gene TRBV6-2 or TRBV6-3 combines with J gene TRBJ1-1, with 7 bases identical to TRBD1. The CDR3 covers 12 residues. Germline V lookup: CDR1 MNHEY, CDR2 SVGEGT. J lost 4 bases, V lost 6 bases, and 2 bases had no gene match. This CDR3 is CASRTGTTEAFF. CDR3 DNA: TGTGCCAGCAGGACAGGGACCACTGAAGCTTTCTTT.

This chain uses TRBV28 with TRBJ2-1, with 11 bases matching TRBD2. Germline CDR1 and CDR2: MDHEN and SYDVKM. The CDR3 spans 14 residues. V was pared by 6 bases and J by 6 bases, with 4 bases of the junction left unmatched. The CDR3 loop is CASSHGTSGNEQFF. CDR3 sequence (DNA): TGTGCCAGCAGCCACGGGACTAGCGGCAATGAGCAGTTCTTC.

This clonotype was seen a few times. The chain carries TRBV7-6 and TRBJ2-7, with D hard to call. V lost 1 base, J lost 7 bases, and 11 bases lay in between. Germline lookup yields CDR1 SGHVS and CDR2 FNYEAQ. This CDR3 has 13 amino acids. DNA for the CDR3: TGTGCCAGCAGCTTAGGTTACGGTGGGGAGCAGTACGTC. This gives the protein CASSLGYGGEQYV.

Many counts were recorded for this clonotype. The CDR3 nucleotides read TGTGCCAGCAGCTTACTTGGGGACACCATATATTTT. It is translated as CASSLLGDTIYF. This chain links TRBV7-2 with TRBJ1-3; D remains ambiguous. Germline V gene sequence: CDR1 SGHTA, CDR2 FQGNSA. CDR3 size: 12 residues. V was pared by 2 bases and J by 8 bases, with 7 bases between.

This clonotype was counted at least ten times. The rearrangement links TRBV7-2 to TRBJ1-1; TRBD1 matches 8 bases. In germline, CDR1 is SGHTA, CDR2 FQGNSA. The CDR3 contains 14 residues. Trimming at V came to 5 bases and at J to 3 bases, leaving 5 bases not matched to a gene. CDR3 bases: TGTGCCAGCAGCGACAGGGGTTTGGACACTGAAGCTTTCTTT. Translated, it gives CASSDRGLDTEAFF.

CDR3 nucleotides: TGTGCCACCAGTGAACCCGGGACAGCGAACACCGGGGAGCTGTTTTTT. Its protein is CATSEPGTANTGELFF. The chain carries TRBV24-1 and TRBJ2-2; 7 nucleotides match TRBD1. Per the germline V gene, CDR1 is KGHDR and CDR2 is SFDVKD. V was clipped by 4 bases and J by 0 bases; unmatched bases: 4. The CDR3 is made up of 16 amino acids.

The gene calls are TRBV20-1 and TRBJ2-3, with D possibly TRBD1 on 6 matching bases. CDR1 and CDR2 (germline): DFQATT, SNEGSKA (reference sequence). CDR3 length: 15 residues. Trimming removed 4 bases from V and 2 bases from J, with 16 bases in between. The CDR3 region is CSANRKWGHTDTQYF. CDR3 bases: TGCAGTGCTAACCGAAAATGGGGGCACACAGATACGCAGTATTTT.

The J gene is TRBJ2-1, the V gene TRBV11-2, with D perhaps assigned TRBD1 or TRBD2 (5 bases each). Between the trimmed V and J ends, which lost 5 bases and 6 bases, there was a span of 20 bases. The CDR3 runs 16 residues. Germline V lookup: CDR1 SGHAT, CDR2 FQNNGV. The CDR3 region has the DNA TGTGCCAGCAGCCGGAACCGGGACGAAGGCTCCAATGAGCAGTTCTTC. This codes for CASSRNRDEGSNEQFF.

CDR3 in amino acids: CASSFGTGFNTDTQYF. The CDR3 nucleotides read TGTGCCAGCAGTTTTGGAACGGGCTTCAACACAGATACGCAGTATTTT. V usage is TRBV27 and J usage is TRBJ2-3; D is ambiguous. CDR1 MNHEY and CDR2 SMNVEV come from the germline V gene (reference sequence). Trimming stripped 3 bases from V and 2 bases from J, with 15 bases between. The CDR3 runs 16 residues.

This clonotype turned up a few times. The chain recombines TRBV20-1 with TRBJ2-1, with D uncertain. Germline V gene data show CDR1 as DFQATT and CDR2 as SNEGSKA (reference sequence). This CDR3 has 13 amino acids. The germline V and J ends were trimmed by 3 bases and 6 bases, with 12 bases remaining between them. The DNA for the CDR3 is TGCAGTGCTAGGACCGACTTGTCCAATGAGCAGTTCTTC. This encodes CSARTDLSNEQFF.

The chain has TRBV20-1 and TRBJ2-1, with D perhaps matching TRBD1 (6 bases). Deletions cut 4 bases from V and 7 bases from J, with 14 bases between. CDR1 and CDR2 (germline): DFQATT, SNEGSKA (reference sequence). The CDR3 spans 13 residues. DNA for the CDR3: TGCAGTGCTAAAACAGGGCTTGAAAATGAGCAGTTCTTC. This sequence encodes CSAKTGLENEQFF.

Here the CDR3 reads CASRRPGGYEQYF. The CDR3 DNA is TGTGCCAGTAGACGGCCCGGCGGCTACGAGCAGTACTTC. This sequence joins TRBV19 and TRBJ2-7; no reliable D call. Germline V gene lookup returns CDR1 LNHDA and CDR2 SQIVND (reference sequence). The ends were cut back, 6 bases at V and 3 bases at J, with 12 bases in the middle. This CDR3 has 13 residues.

This clonotype turned up a few times. The J gene is TRBJ1-1, the V gene TRBV7-9; D remains unclear. The CDR3 totals 13 residues. V shed 5 bases and J shed 6 bases, with 13 bases lying between them. Germline V gene lookup returns CDR1 SEHNR and CDR2 FQNEAQ (reference sequence). CDR3 sequence reads: CASSPNVGAEAFF. The CDR3 DNA is TGTGCCAGCAGCCCTAACGTTGGCGCTGAAGCTTTCTTT.

The genes are TRBV4-1 and TRBJ2-5; either TRBD1 or TRBD2 may fit D (5 bases each). V was pared by 1 base and J by 0 bases, with 9 bases between. Germline CDR1 and CDR2: MGHRA and YSYEKL. The CDR3 runs 15 residues. Here the CDR3 reads CASSQGGNHQETQYF. CDR3 nucleotide sequence: TGCGCCAGCAGCCAAGGGGGGAATCACCAAGAGACCCAGTACTTC.

This clonotype came up a few times. The genes are TRBV18 and TRBJ1-6; no clear D gene. Trimming left V 3 bases short and J 12 bases short, with 12 bases between. Germline CDR1 reads KGHSH; CDR2 reads LQKENI. This CDR3 has 13 amino acids. CDR3 nucleotides: TGTGCCAGCTCACCTACACAAGAAGAACCCCTCCACTTT. Amino acids: CASSPTQEEPLHF.

This clonotype was seen only a few times. The V gene is TRBV6-6, the J gene TRBJ2-7; 9 positions agree with TRBD1. CDR1 and CDR2 (germline): MNHNY, SVGAGI (reference sequence). Losses at the gene ends were 2 bases for V and 2 bases for J; bases not matched to a gene: 1. The CDR3 has 14 amino acids. The CDR3 sequence is CASSYGTGPYEQYV. The CDR3 DNA reads as TGTGCCAGCAGTTACGGGACAGGGCCCTACGAGCAGTACGTC.

The table lists this clonotype with many counts. This chain joins TRBV7-3 and TRBJ2-2; 15 bases fit TRBD2. CDR3 length: 17 residues. The germline V gene encodes CDR1 SGHTA and CDR2 FQGTGA. V was clipped by 2 bases and J by 5 bases; unmatched bases: 3. CDR3 nucleotide sequence: TGTGCCAGCAGCTTAGGGACTAGCGGGAGGTTGACCGGGGAGCTGTTTTTT. Its protein is CASSLGTSGRLTGELFF.

The chain links TRBV15 to TRBJ2-1; possibly TRBD1 or TRBD2 for D (5 bases each). Germline CDR1 and CDR2: LNHNV and YYDKDF (reference sequence). The CDR3 is 16 residues long. V lost 4 bases and J lost 5, with 18 bases in between. DNA of the CDR3: TGTGCCACCAGCAAAAATAGGGGAGTTGATAACAATGAGCAGTTCTTC. The encoded protein is CATSKNRGVDNNEQFF.

The chain employs TRBV5-4 and TRBJ2-5, with 9 bases aligning to TRBD2. CDR1 is SGHNT and CDR2 is YYREEE in the germline V gene (reference sequence). The CDR3 totals 14 residues. V trimming: 3 bases; J trimming: 2 bases; junction bases outside the gene matches: 2. The CDR3 loop reads CASSWRGGQETQYF. CDR3 nucleotide sequence: TGTGCCAGCAGCTGGCGGGGGGGGCAAGAGACCCAGTACTTC.

This clonotype was counted a few times. The chain couples TRBV7-7 to TRBJ2-1; D might be TRBD1 or TRBD2, each matching 5 bases. Germline V CDR1 and CDR2: SSHAT, FNYEAQ (reference sequence). The CDR3 has 11 amino acids. This CDR3 reads CAVGGSNEQFF. CDR3 nucleotide sequence: TGTGCTGTTGGGGGTTCCAATGAGCAGTTCTTC.

The sample holds a few counts of this clonotype. The chain carries TRBV24-1 and TRBJ2-3, with TRBD1 identical over 8 bases. V lost 4 bases, J lost 1 base, and 6 bases stayed unmatched. This CDR3 is 16 amino acids long. In germline, CDR1 is KGHDR, CDR2 SFDVKD. DNA for the CDR3: TGTGCCACCAGTGAGGAGGACAGGGTGGGCACAGATACGCAGTATTTT. This translates into CATSEEDRVGTDTQYF.

The chain carries TRBV4-3 and TRBJ2-7, with TRBD2 matching over 11 bases. The CDR3 runs to 16 residues. Germline CDR1 reads LGHNA; CDR2 reads YSLEER. The J segment lost 2 bases and the V segment lost 1 base, leaving 4 bases of the junction unmatched. CDR3: CASSQALAGGTYEQYF. CDR3 in DNA: TGCGCCAGCAGCCAAGCATTAGCGGGAGGGACCTACGAGCAGTACTTC.

The chain is built from TRBV10-3 and TRBJ1-3; tentatively, D is TRBD1 (5 bases). V dropped 3 bases and J dropped 0 bases, with 9 bases sitting between them. CDR3 length: 15 amino acids. The V gene's germline CDR1 is ENHRY and CDR2 SYGVKD. CDR3 amino acids: CAISDQGLSGNTIYF. Written as DNA, the CDR3 is TGTGCCATCAGTGATCAGGGCCTCTCTGGAAACACCATATATTTT.

The count of this clonotype is one. The V and J genes are TRBV10-3 and TRBJ1-1; 10 nucleotides match TRBD1. In germline, CDR1 is ENHRY, CDR2 SYGVKD. The CDR3 has 15 amino acids. V shed 5 bases and J 4 bases; nucleotides not matched to a gene: 7. The CDR3 is CAISQTGGSRTEAFF. Written as DNA, the CDR3 is TGTGCCATCAGTCAGACAGGGGGCAGTCGCACTGAAGCTTTCTTT.

The rearrangement uses TRBV6-1 and TRBJ2-3, with 8 bases identical to TRBD2. After removal of 4 bases from V and 6 bases from J, the junction contained 9 bases not matched to a gene. This CDR3 contains 15 residues. Germline values: CDR1 MNHNS, CDR2 SASEGT. The CDR3 loop reads CASSALSGATDTQYF. DNA for the CDR3: TGTGCCAGCAGTGCCCTTAGCGGGGCCACGGATACGCAGTATTTT.